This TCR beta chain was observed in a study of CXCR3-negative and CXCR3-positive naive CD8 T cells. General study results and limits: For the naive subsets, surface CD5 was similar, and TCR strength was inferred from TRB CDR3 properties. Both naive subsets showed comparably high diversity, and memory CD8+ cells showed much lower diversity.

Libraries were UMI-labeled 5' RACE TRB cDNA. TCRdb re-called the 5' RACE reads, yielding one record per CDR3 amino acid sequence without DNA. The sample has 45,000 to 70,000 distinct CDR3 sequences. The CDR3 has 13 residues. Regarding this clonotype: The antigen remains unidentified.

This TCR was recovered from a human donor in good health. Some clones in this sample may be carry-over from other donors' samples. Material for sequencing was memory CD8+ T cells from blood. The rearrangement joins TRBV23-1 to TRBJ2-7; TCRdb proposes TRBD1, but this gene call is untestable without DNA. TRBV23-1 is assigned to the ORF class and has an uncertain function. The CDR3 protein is CASSPGQNYEQYF.